This T cell receptor beta chain appears in the sequencing data of a study of CD8+ T cells in alopecia areata. Whole-study findings and limits: Because of a solitary nonresponder, the connection of baseline CD8+ expansion to response stays uncertain. Higher clonality and more expanded CD8+ clones appeared in lesional than normal scalp.

V lost 4 bases and J lost 1, with 14 bases in between. The CDR3 is 15 amino acids. The V gene's germline CDR1 is SGHRS and CDR2 YFSETQ. Treatment described: oral pan-JAK inhibitor, 5-10 mg twice daily. As the sequencing template, cDNA was produced by extracting RNA and reverse transcribing it. The table came from immunoSEQ multiplex PCR; TCRdb's copy has only in-frame clones and leaves some out. This sample has some 210,000 clones, with around 65% found just once. This clone was found a few times. Its antigen is still unknown. This receptor was taken from a human donor with alopecia areata. The chain combines TRBV5-1 with TRBJ1-1; D is possibly TRBD1 (5 bases). Sequenced here: CD4+ T cells sorted from blood, sampled at week 44, from a patient treated with tofacitinib. For the CDR3, the DNA is TGCGCCAGCAGCAGCGGTGGGACGGAGAACACTGAAGCTTTCTTT. It specifies CASSSGGTENTEAFF.